The 10 T cell receptor beta chains listed next were all sequenced from one sample in a study of beta chain features in type 1 diabetes. Regarding the study as a whole: Moderate yet significant TCRB CDR3 shortening was seen in Type 1 diabetes patients in all four CD4+ subsets.

The investigators reverse transcribed all of the isolated RNA, so they sequenced expressed TCRB transcripts. Measured with immunoSEQ multiplex PCR; TCRdb has only the in-frame clones, and not every one. Altogether 200,000 to 300,000 clones are present, around 20% being singletons, with the ten largest covering 0.028%. Their antigens are not known. Sequenced: naive CD4+ T cells from blood. These TCRs come from a woman aged 40 to 50 with type 1 diabetes.

This clone was counted only a few times. This rearrangement joins TRBV4-2 to TRBJ1-5, with 8 bases aligning to TRBD1. CDR1 is LGHNA and CDR2 is YNFKEQ in the germline V gene. Unmatched junction bases numbered 10, after V lost 0 bases and J lost 3 bases. The CDR3 covers 18 residues. The CDR3 here is CASSQEWFGGQANQPQHF. CDR3 coding DNA: TGTGCCAGCAGCCAAGAGTGGTTTGGGGGACAGGCCAATCAGCCCCAGCATTTT.

This chain uses TRBV2 with TRBJ1-1; tentative D call: TRBD1 (6 bases). V was trimmed by 8 bases and J by 0 bases, leaving 10 bases between them. Germline V gene sequence: CDR1 SNHLY, CDR2 FYNNEI. The length of the CDR3 is 13 residues. The CDR3 sequence is CASRTAMNTEAFF. The CDR3 bases are TGTGCCAGCCGGACAGCAATGAACACTGAAGCTTTCTTT.

This clone came up a few times. The V and J genes are TRBV27 and TRBJ1-1, with D perhaps TRBD1 (5 bases). The CDR3 is 14 amino acids. Germline V lookup: CDR1 MNHEY, CDR2 SMNVEV (reference sequence). Deletions cut 2 bases from V and 7 bases from J, with 14 bases between. This chain's CDR3 is CASSLIGGSLEAFF. The CDR3 DNA reads as TGTGCCAGCAGTTTAATCGGGGGTAGCCTTGAAGCTTTCTTT.

The chain couples TRBV7-9 to TRBJ2-5; tentatively, D is TRBD1 (5 bases). With 6 bases removed from V and 5 bases from J, the gap between germline ends came to 16 bases. CDR3 length equals 14 residues. Per the germline V gene, CDR1 is SEHNR and CDR2 is FQNEAQ (reference sequence). The CDR3 DNA sequence: TGTGCCAGCAGGTCCGTCGGAGCAGGGGAGACCCAGTACTTC. This gives the protein CASRSVGAGETQYF.

This clone was seen only a few times. The chain links TRBV7-3 to TRBJ1-6, with D perhaps matching TRBD1 (5 bases). Trimming cost V 5 bases and J 7 bases, with 12 bases left between them. The CDR3 runs to 14 residues. CDR1 is SGHTA, CDR2 FQGTGA, per germline. The DNA of the CDR3 is TGTGCCAGCAGCCAAACAGGTCTCAATTCACCCCTCCACTTT. Its translation: CASSQTGLNSPLHF.

The V and J genes are TRBV7-9 and TRBJ1-1; D unclear. Germline-derived CDR1 and CDR2 are SEHNR and FQNEAQ (reference sequence). V was pared by 5 bases and J by 1 base, with 5 bases between. This CDR3 spans 12 amino acids. The CDR3 nucleotides are TGTGCCAGCAGCGTGGCGAACACTGAAGCTTTCTTT. The encoded protein is CASSVANTEAFF.

The DNA of the CDR3 is TGTGCCAGCAGCTTAGGGGACAGGAGTAGTCAGCCCCAGCATTTT. It codes for CASSLGDRSSQPQHF. The chain is built from TRBV7-2 and TRBJ1-5; TRBD1 aligns across 8 bases. Trimming took 1 base from V and 6 from J; bases not matched to a gene: 5. The germline CDR1 and CDR2 sequences are SGHTA and FQGNSA. The CDR3 extends over 15 amino acids.

The chain combines TRBV19 with TRBJ2-7, with a weak D call TRBD1 (6 bases). CDR1 and CDR2 (germline): LNHDA, SQIVND (reference sequence). Trimming took off 5 bases at V and 2 bases at J, with 16 bases between the two ends. The CDR3 runs 15 residues. The CDR3 protein is CASSPETGFTYEQYF. CDR3 bases: TGTGCCAGTAGTCCTGAGACAGGTTTTACCTACGAGCAGTACTTC.

In this sample, this clone turned up once. V and J are TRBV28 and TRBJ2-7, with a possible D match to TRBD1 (6 bases). The CDR3 spans 14 residues. V was clipped by 6 bases and J by 2 bases, with 14 bases between them. CDR1 and CDR2 from the germline V gene are MDHEN and SYDVKM. The CDR3 nucleotides read TGTGCCAGCAGACACCCAGGGGACGCCTACGAGCAGTACTTC. Translating it yields CASRHPGDAYEQYF.

The rearrangement joins TRBV19 to TRBJ1-2, with D uncertain. The V and J ends lost 3 bases and 0 bases respectively, with 8 bases between them. From germline, CDR1 is LNHDA and CDR2 SQIVND (reference sequence). The CDR3 covers 14 residues. For the CDR3, the DNA is TGTGCCAGTAGTATGGCAGGCACTAACTATGGCTACACCTTC. It translates to CASSMAGTNYGYTF.